The T cell receptor (beta chain) described here comes from a study of blood T cell repertoires in COVID-19. Participant-given clinical history determined each cohort assignment. Original methodology: Amplification of reference gene primers provided the estimated nucleated cell counts. This table comes from immunoSEQ multiplex PCR, and its TCRdb copy is limited to in-frame clones, with some not included. The V and J calls and clone size were taken over from that table, and D and trimming were inferred from the DNA. The data show around 380,000 clones, 70% to 90% seen once. Trimming pared 3 bases from V and 8 bases from J, leaving 13 bases between. Germline V gives CDR1 MNHEY, CDR2 SMNVEV (reference sequence). The CDR3 spans 13 residues.

The chain couples TRBV27 to TRBJ1-1; D gene ambiguous. Material: PBMCs or T cells enriched from blood (not recorded which). The origin of this receptor is a man younger than 40 who had recovered from COVID-19. The CDR3 sequence: CASSLAGVAEAFF. DNA for the CDR3: TGTGCCAGCAGTTTGGCTGGAGTAGCCGAAGCTTTCTTT.